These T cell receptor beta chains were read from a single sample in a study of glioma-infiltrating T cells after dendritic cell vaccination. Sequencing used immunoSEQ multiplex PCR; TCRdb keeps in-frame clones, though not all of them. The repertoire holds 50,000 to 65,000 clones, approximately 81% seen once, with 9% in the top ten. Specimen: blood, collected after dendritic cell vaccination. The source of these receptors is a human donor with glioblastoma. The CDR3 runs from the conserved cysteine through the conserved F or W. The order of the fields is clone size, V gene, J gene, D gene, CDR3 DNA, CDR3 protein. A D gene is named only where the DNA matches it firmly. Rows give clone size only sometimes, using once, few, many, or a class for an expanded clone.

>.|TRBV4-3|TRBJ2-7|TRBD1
TGCGCCAGCAGCCAAGGGACAGGGCTCGAGCAGTACTTC
CASSQGTGLEQYF
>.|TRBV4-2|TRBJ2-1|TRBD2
TGTGCCAGCAGCCAAGACCTACTAGCGGTTTACAATGAGCAGTTCTTC
CASSQDLLAVYNEQFF
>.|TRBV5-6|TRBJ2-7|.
TGTGCCAGCAGCACGACAGGCCTGAGAGGTGAGCAGTACTTC
CASSTTGLRGEQYF
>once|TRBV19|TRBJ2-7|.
TGTGCCAGTAGTATAGCCGGGGCCTACGAGCAGTACTTC
CASSIAGAYEQYF
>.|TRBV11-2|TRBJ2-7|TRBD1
TGTGCCAGCAGCCCTATTAGGGACAGGGGCCCGTACGAGCAGTACTTC
CASSPIRDRGPYEQYF
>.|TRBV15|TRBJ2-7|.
TGTGCCACCAGCAGAGATATTAGCGTGACGGGGGAGCAGTACTTC
CATSRDISVTGEQYF
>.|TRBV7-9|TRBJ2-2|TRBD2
TGTGCCAGCAGCTTAGTCCTAGCGGGGTATGAAGCCGGGGAGCTGTTTTTT
CASSLVLAGYEAGELFF
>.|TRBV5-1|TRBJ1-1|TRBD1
TGCGCCAGCAGCTTAGGGGACAGGCTCATGAACACTGAAGCTTTCTTT
CASSLGDRLMNTEAFF
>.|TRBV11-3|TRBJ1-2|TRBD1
TGTGCCAGCAGCCCCAGGGACAGGGGGAGAAATGGCTACACCTTC
CASSPRDRGRNGYTF
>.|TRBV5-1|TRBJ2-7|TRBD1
TGCGCCAGCAGCTGGCTGGACAGGCGCACCTACGAGCAGTACTTC
CASSWLDRRTYEQYF
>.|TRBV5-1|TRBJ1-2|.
TGCGCCAGCAGCTTGGAACAGGCTAACTATGGCTACACCTTC
CASSLEQANYGYTF
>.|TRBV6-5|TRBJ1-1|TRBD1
TGTGCCAGCAGTTACTCCCGGACAGGGGGCACTGAAGCTTTCTTT
CASSYSRTGGTEAFF
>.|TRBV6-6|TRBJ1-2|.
TGTGCCAGCACGGAACGGGGAGGGGTCGGCTATGGCTACACCTTC
CASTERGGVGYGYTF
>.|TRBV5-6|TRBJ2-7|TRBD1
TGTGCCAGCAGCTCAGGACAGGGGTACGAGCAGTACTTC
CASSSGQGYEQYF
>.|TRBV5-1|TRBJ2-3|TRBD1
TGCGCCAGCAGCCCCTGGGACAGGCCCACAGATACGCAGTATTTT
CASSPWDRPTDTQYF
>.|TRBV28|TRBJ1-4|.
TGTGCCAGCAGTCCTCCCCCTAATGAAAAACTGTTTTTT
CASSPPPNEKLFF
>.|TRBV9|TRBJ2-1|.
TGTGCCAGCAGCGTTTTAGGGGGATCCTACAATGAGCAGTTCTTC
CASSVLGGSYNEQFF
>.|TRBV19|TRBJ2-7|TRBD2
TGTGCCAGTAGGCTAGCGGGGGGCTACGAGCAGTACTTC
CASRLAGGYEQYF
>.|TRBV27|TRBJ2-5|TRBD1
TGTGCCAGCAGTATTACAGGGGGCGCTGAGACCCAGTACTTC
CASSITGGAETQYF
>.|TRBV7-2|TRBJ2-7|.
TGTGCCAGCAGGCCTAACGCGGCCCACTCCTACGAGCAGTACTTC
CASRPNAAHSYEQYF
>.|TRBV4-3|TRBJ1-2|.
TGCGCCAGCAGCCAAGAGTTACCGGCTAACTATGGCTACACCTTC
CASSQELPANYGYTF
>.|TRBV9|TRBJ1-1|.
TGTGCCAGCAGCGTTCCCGGTTCCACTGAAGCTTTCTTT
CASSVPGSTEAFF
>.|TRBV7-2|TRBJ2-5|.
TGTGCCAGCAGCTTAGCGCAGGCACAAGAGACCCAGTACTTC
CASSLAQAQETQYF
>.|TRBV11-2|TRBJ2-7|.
TGTGCCAGCAGCTTTGTAGCTTACGAGCAGTACTTC
CASSFVAYEQYF
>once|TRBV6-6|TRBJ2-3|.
TGTGCCAGCATCCGAGGACTGAACACAGATACGCAGTATTTT
CASIRGLNTDTQYF
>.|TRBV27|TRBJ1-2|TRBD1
TGTGCCAGCAGTCCGGGGGACAGGACCCATGGCTACACCTTC
CASSPGDRTHGYTF
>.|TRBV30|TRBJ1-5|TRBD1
TGTGCCTGGAGTGTAAGCGACAGGGGTTTTCGGAATCAGCCCCAGCATTTT
CAWSVSDRGFRNQPQHF
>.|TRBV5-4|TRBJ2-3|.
TGTGCCAGCAGCTTGGACCAGGGAGGAACGCAGTATTTT
CASSLDQGGTQYF
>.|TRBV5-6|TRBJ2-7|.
TGTGCCAGCAGCTTGGACACAAACTCCTACGAGCAGTACTTC
CASSLDTNSYEQYF